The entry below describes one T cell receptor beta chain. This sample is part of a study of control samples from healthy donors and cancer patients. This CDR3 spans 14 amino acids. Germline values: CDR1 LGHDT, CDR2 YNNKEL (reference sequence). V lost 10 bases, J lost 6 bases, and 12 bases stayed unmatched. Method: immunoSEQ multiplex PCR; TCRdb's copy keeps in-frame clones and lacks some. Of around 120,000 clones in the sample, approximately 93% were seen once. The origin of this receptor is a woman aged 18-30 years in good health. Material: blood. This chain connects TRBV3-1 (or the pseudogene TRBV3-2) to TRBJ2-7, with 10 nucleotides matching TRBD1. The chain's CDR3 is CATWGGTGVGEQYF. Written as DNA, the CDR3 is TGTGCCACCTGGGGGGGGACAGGGGTCGGCGAGCAGTACTTC.